Below, 29 T cell receptor beta chains from the same sample are listed, as sequenced in a study of CD8+CD57+ T cells in acquired aplastic anemia. The TCR beta profiling, which covered VDJ combination and CDR3 sequence, was carried out using genomic DNA as the template. TCRdb independently ran MiXCR on the reads; one entry per CDR3 protein. Counted here are over 150,000 distinct CDR3 sequences, roughly half occurring once; the ten biggest clones make up 15% to 20%. Sequencing was performed on sorted CD4+, CD8+, or CD8+CD57+ T cells (not recorded which) from PBMCs. These receptor sequences come from a human donor in good health, serving as a control.

This clonotype was recorded many times. Here the CDR3 reads CASSFTWLPGEKLFF. CDR3 coding DNA: TGTGCCAGCAGTTTCACCTGGCTTCCAGGTGAAAAACTGTTTTTT. This chain uses TRBV6-5 with TRBJ1-4, with D unclear. V gave up 4 bases and J gave up 7 bases, with 16 bases separating them. Germline loops: CDR1 MNHEY, CDR2 SVGAGI. The CDR3 loop spans 15 amino acids.

In regard to this clonotype: A much larger clonotype is one base distant, so this may be a read error. This chain links TRBV18 with TRBJ2-7, with D perhaps TRBD1 (6 bases). This CDR3 spans 13 amino acids. The V gene's germline CDR1 is KGHSH and CDR2 LQKENI. Trimming left V 8 bases short and J 7 bases short, with 18 bases between. CDR3 DNA: TGTGCCAGCCAACAGGGTACCGACAATGAGCAGTACTTC. This codes for CASQQGTDNEQYF.

The chain has TRBV6-4 and TRBJ1-1; 7 bases align to TRBD1. The V segment lost 4 bases and the J segment 6 bases; nucleotides outside the gene matches: 14. The CDR3 is made up of 16 amino acids. CDR1 and CDR2 from the germline V gene are MRHNA and SNTAGT. For the CDR3, the DNA is TGTGCCAGCAGTGGCTCGATCCAGGGGGGTTTCTCTGAAGCTTTCTTT. Translating gives CASSGSIQGGFSEAFF.

The chain carries TRBV7-6 and TRBJ2-7; TRBD2 matches 7 bases. The trim removed 5 bases at V and 2 bases at J, leaving 6 bases unmatched. Germline V gene data show CDR1 as SGHVS and CDR2 as FNYEAQ. This CDR3 region has 14 residues. The CDR3 nucleotides are TGTGCCAGCAGCCCCAGGGAGGGACCCTACGAGCAGTACTTC. This codes for CASSPREGPYEQYF.

CDR3 bases: TGTGCCAGTACCCAGTGGACAGTTCTCCCTAATCAGCCCCAGCATTTT. Translating it yields CASTQWTVLPNQPQHF. The rearrangement uses TRBV19 and TRBJ1-5, with D perhaps TRBD1 (6 bases). The CDR3 is 16 amino acids. Looked up from germline, CDR1 is LNHDA and CDR2 is SQIVND (reference sequence). With 7 bases removed from V and 4 bases from J, the gap between germline ends came to 20 bases.

This clonotype turned up a few times. This chain uses TRBV5-1 with TRBJ1-2; 8 bases match TRBD1. The CDR3 has 14 residues. With V trimmed by 1 base and J by 6 bases, 5 bases remained unmatched. Germline loops: CDR1 SGHRS, CDR2 YFSETQ. The CDR3 DNA reads TGCGCCAGCAGCTTGTCAGGGGGCTTTCATGGCTACACCTTC. Amino acids: CASSLSGGFHGYTF.

The rearrangement uses TRBV24-1 and TRBJ2-2; 8 nucleotides align to TRBD2. Germline V CDR1 and CDR2: KGHDR, SFDVKD. V lost 6 bases, J lost 2 bases, and 4 bases stayed unmatched. The CDR3 is made up of 15 amino acids. The CDR3 DNA sequence: TGTGCCACCAGTCAACTAGCGGAAAACACCGGGGAGCTGTTTTTT. Translating it yields CATSQLAENTGELFF.

This clonotype was detected ten times or more. The J gene is TRBJ1-6, the V gene TRBV6-5, with TRBD1 matching 9 bases. Germline values: CDR1 MNHEY, CDR2 SVGAGI. The CDR3 totals 15 residues. The junction had 7 bases not matched to a gene; V was cut back by 6 bases and J by 7 bases. The DNA of the CDR3 is TGTGCCAGCAGCCTAGGACAGGGGAAGAATTCACCCCTCCACTTT. Its protein product is CASSLGQGKNSPLHF.

This clonotype appeared a single time. The chain joins TRBV25-1 to TRBJ1-1, with 8 positions matching TRBD1. J gave up 1 base and V 7 bases, and 2 bases lay outside the gene matches. Germline CDR1 MGHDK, CDR2 SYGVNS. CDR3 length: 13 amino acids. The CDR3 bases are TGTGCCAGCACAGGACAGGGGAACACTGAAGCTTTCTTT. Its protein product is CASTGQGNTEAFF.

Concerning this clonotype: At one boundary the junction diverges from the germline segment, which might be a read error. The chain combines TRBV10-3 with TRBJ2-5; 14 bases line up with TRBD2. CDR3 size: 16 residues. CDR1 and CDR2 (germline): ENHRY, SYGVKD. The CDR3 DNA reads as TGTGCCATCAGCTGGACTAGCGGGGGGAGTGGAGAGACCCAGTACTTT. Translating gives CAISWTSGGSGETQYF.

The chain combines TRBV20-1 with TRBJ2-5; 14 bases line up with TRBD2. CDR1 and CDR2 (germline): DFQATT, SNEGSKA (reference sequence). Trimming cost V 4 bases and J 0 bases; bases outside gene matches: 4. This CDR3 has 16 amino acids. In DNA form, the CDR3 reads TGCAGTGCTATCGGGACTAGCGGGGGATACCAAGAGACCCAGTACTTC. Translation gives CSAIGTSGGYQETQYF.

V and J are TRBV20-1 and TRBJ2-1, with 12 bases aligning to TRBD2. CDR1 is DFQATT and CDR2 is SNEGSKA in the germline V gene (reference sequence). The CDR3 is made up of 15 amino acids. The V segment lost 5 bases and the J segment 8 bases; nucleotides outside the gene matches: 10. CDR3 in amino acids: CSADKTSGGIDEQFF. The CDR3 DNA sequence: TGCAGTGCTGACAAGACTAGCGGGGGAATCGATGAGCAGTTCTTC.

Concerning this clonotype itself: This clone may be a read error of a much larger clone one base away. The CDR3 bases are TGTGCCAGCACCAAGTGGGGAGGTGGTGGAAACTCCTACGAGCAGTACTTC. This codes for CASTKWGGGGNSYEQYF. The chain recombines TRBV6-6 with TRBJ2-7; a possible D gene is TRBD2 (6 bases). Germline V gene sequence: CDR1 MNHNY, CDR2 SVGAGI (reference sequence). V was pared by 7 bases and J by 0 bases, with 22 bases between. The CDR3 is 17 residues long.

This clonotype was seen ten or more times. This chain uses TRBV27 with TRBJ1-1; 8 nucleotides match TRBD1. The junction had 7 bases not matched to a gene; V was cut back by 2 bases and J by 5 bases. CDR3 size: 15 residues. In germline, CDR1 is MNHEY, CDR2 SMNVEV (reference sequence). The CDR3 loop is CASSLVGQGETEAFF. The CDR3, as DNA: TGTGCCAGCAGTTTAGTTGGACAGGGCGAGACTGAAGCTTTCTTT.

This clonotype was picked up many times. The V call is TRBV6-6, the J call TRBJ1-1, with D possibly being TRBD1 (6 bases). The CDR3 is 15 amino acids. Germline V lookup: CDR1 MNHNY, CDR2 SVGAGI (reference sequence). V was trimmed by 6 bases and J by 4 bases, leaving 18 bases between them. The CDR3 DNA reads TGTGCCAGCAGGAAGACGACAGGCGAGGGCACTGAAGCTTTCTTT. Translated: CASRKTTGEGTEAFF.

This clonotype was detected ten times or more. The chain is built from TRBV30 and TRBJ1-2; TRBD1 matches at 10 bases. CDR1 GTSNPN and CDR2 SVGIG come from the germline V gene (reference sequence). V dropped 4 bases and J dropped 4; count of bases not matched to a gene: 3. The CDR3 contains 13 residues. CDR3 bases: TGTGCCTGGACGGGACAGGGGACCTATGGCTACACCTTC. Its protein product is CAWTGQGTYGYTF.

The CDR3, as DNA: TGTGCCATCAGCCGACTAGCGGAGGTAGGTGAGCAGTTCTTC. Translated, it gives CAISRLAEVGEQFF. The genes are TRBV6-6 and TRBJ2-1; 9 bases match TRBD2. The CDR3 is 14 residues long. V shed 10 bases and J 9 bases; nucleotides not matched to a gene: 13. Germline V gene data show CDR1 as MNHNY and CDR2 as SVGAGI (reference sequence).

The CDR3 sequence is CAIGEDRGTDTQYF. CDR3 DNA: TGTGCCATCGGGGAGGACAGGGGCACAGATACGCAGTATTTT. The chain joins TRBV10-3 to TRBJ2-3; TRBD1 matches 8 bases. Trimming at V came to 8 bases and at J to 1 base, leaving 5 bases not matched to a gene. The CDR3 loop spans 14 amino acids. Germline CDR1 reads ENHRY; CDR2 reads SYGVKD.

There are a few counts of this clonotype. The chain uses TRBV7-3 and TRBJ2-1; 7 bases agree with TRBD1. From germline, CDR1 is SGHTA and CDR2 FQGTGA. The CDR3 extends over 14 amino acids. Trimming cost V 8 bases and J 5 bases; bases outside gene matches: 9. The CDR3 coding sequence is TGTGCCAGCGGTACCTCCGGGACAGACAATGAGCAGTTCTTC. It codes for CASGTSGTDNEQFF.

The chain carries TRBV3-1 and TRBJ1-2; TRBD1 is a possible D gene (5 bases). The V gene's germline CDR1 is LGHDT and CDR2 YNNKEL (reference sequence). Trimming took 1 base from V and 10 from J, leaving 13 bases between them. CDR3 length: 13 amino acids. The CDR3 protein is CASSQAAGVVYTF. CDR3 nucleotide sequence: TGTGCCAGCAGCCAAGCAGCGGGGGTGGTCTACACCTTC.

Comment on this clonotype: At one boundary the junction diverges from the germline segment, which might be a read error. The gene calls are TRBV5-1 and TRBJ2-5; 8 positions agree with TRBD2. Germline V CDR1 and CDR2: SGHRS, YFSETQ. The length of the CDR3 is 16 residues. The CDR3 region has the DNA TGTGCCAGAGAGGCCTTACTACTAGCGGAGGGAGAGACCCAGTACTTC. Its translation: CAREALLLAEGETQYF.

This chain links TRBV5-5 with TRBJ2-5, with unresolved D. CDR1 and CDR2 from the germline V gene are SGHKS and YYEKEE (reference sequence). This CDR3 is built from 13 residues. Trimming removed 1 base at V and 9 bases at J, with 13 bases between. The CDR3: CASSLIWDQPQYF. The CDR3 region has the DNA TGTGCCAGCAGCTTGATTTGGGATCAGCCCCAGTACTTC. Looking up the rest from reference TRBV5-5 and TRBJ2-5 gives the full variable domain: DAGVTQSPTHLIKTRGQQVTLRCSPISGHKSVSWYQQVLGQGPQFIFQYYEKEERGRGNFPDRFSARQFPNYSSELNVNALLLGDSALYLCASSLIWDQPQYFGPGTRLLVL.

The CDR3 loop reads CSASFGVNSPLHF. CDR3 DNA sequence: TGCAGTGCTAGCTTCGGGGTTAATTCACCCCTCCACTTT. V is TRBV20-1 and J is TRBJ1-6; D is undetermined. The CDR3 consists of 13 residues. V lost 3 bases and J 6 bases, leaving 9 bases between the germline ends. From germline, CDR1 is DFQATT and CDR2 SNEGSKA (reference sequence).

This clonotype was seen ten or more times. V is TRBV20-1 and J is TRBJ2-7; TRBD1 matches at 10 bases. V lost 6 bases, J lost 5 bases, and 10 bases stayed unmatched. CDR3 length equals 14 residues. Germline CDR1 DFQATT, CDR2 SNEGSKA (reference sequence). The CDR3, as DNA: TGCAGTGCCAAGTCGGGACAGGGGCTCCACGAGCAGTACTTC. Its translation is CSAKSGQGLHEQYF.

V gene TRBV29-1 combines with J gene TRBJ1-2, with D possibly being TRBD1 (5 bases). CDR3 length: 11 residues. CDR1 SQVTM and CDR2 ANQGSEA come from the germline V gene. Deletions cut 4 bases from V and 2 bases from J, with 5 bases between. The CDR3 coding sequence is TGCAGCGTTGGACAGAACTATGGCTACACCTTC. Translated: CSVGQNYGYTF.

This clonotype was seen at least ten times. The chain is built from TRBV20-1 and TRBJ1-1; the D is unclear. The CDR3 has 11 residues. Germline CDR1 is DFQATT and CDR2 is SNEGSKA (reference sequence). Trimming cost V 2 bases and J 7 bases, with 8 bases left between them. CDR3 amino acids: CSARNPVEAFF. The CDR3 DNA reads TGCAGTGCTAGAAATCCTGTTGAAGCTTTCTTT.

V is TRBV2 and J is TRBJ2-6; 7 positions match TRBD1. CDR1 and CDR2 from the germline V gene are SNHLY and FYNNEI. The trim removed 8 bases at V and 2 bases at J, leaving 12 bases unmatched. This CDR3 is 17 amino acids long. The CDR3 sequence is CASRRGGLRPGANVLTF. CDR3 sequence (DNA): TGTGCCAGCCGCCGAGGGGGCCTTAGACCTGGGGCCAACGTCCTGACTTTC. Filled out from reference TRBV2 and TRBJ2-6, the complete variable domain reads EPEVTQTPSHQVTQMGQEVILRCVPISNHLYFYWYRQILGQKVEFLVSFYNNEISEKSEIFDDQFSVERPDGSNFTLKIRSTKLEDSAMYFCASRRGGLRPGANVLTFGAGSRLTVL.

This clonotype has at least ten counts. J is TRBJ1-4 and V is TRBV5-1; TRBD1 agrees at 12 bases. Germline V CDR1 and CDR2: SGHRS, YFSETQ. J gave up 6 bases and V 3 bases, and 6 bases lay outside the gene matches. The CDR3 covers 16 residues. CDR3 nucleotide sequence: TGCGCCAGCAGCTCCGGGACAGGGGGCGGCTATGAAAAACTGTTTTTT. Encoded protein: CASSSGTGGGYEKLFF.

J is TRBJ1-3 and V is TRBV5-4; the match to TRBD1 covers 9 bases. Germline V lookup: CDR1 SGHNT, CDR2 YYREEE (reference sequence). Trimming cost V 4 bases and J 1 base; bases outside gene matches: 12. CDR3 size: 18 residues. In DNA, the CDR3 is TGTGCCAGCAGCCCGGGACAGGGCGGCCTTGTATCTGGAAACACCATATATTTT. It encodes CASSPGQGGLVSGNTIYF.